Listed below are T cell receptor beta chains from one sample, sequenced in a study of blood T cell repertoires in COVID-19. The assay was immunoSEQ multiplex PCR, and TCRdb's table has in-frame clones only and misses some. The sample carries over 130,000 clones, 84% recorded once. Source material: PBMCs or T cells enriched from blood (not recorded which). These receptor sequences come from a woman aged 45-65 years with acute COVID-19. The CDR3 runs from the conserved cysteine through the conserved F or W. D genes are given only for firm matches. The size entry is marked missing in some rows and otherwise reads once, few, many or a size class.

CDR3 DNA: TGTGCCAGCAGTTCAACCTCCAGGGGGCACGCCTACGAGCAGTACTTC
CDR3 protein: CASSSTSRGHAYEQYF
D gene: TRBD1
V gene: TRBV28
CDR3 length: 16
clone size: NA
J gene: TRBJ2-7

CDR3 DNA: TGTGCCAGCAGTGATGGACTAGCGGGCCAAGAGACCCAGTACTTC
CDR3 protein: CASSDGLAGQETQYF
D gene: TRBD2
V gene: TRBV2
CDR3 length: 15
clone size: NA
J gene: TRBJ2-5

CDR3 DNA: TGTGCCAGCAGCGCCCGACAGGGTGGGGACTATGGCTACACCTTC
CDR3 protein: CASSARQGGDYGYTF
D gene: TRBD1
V gene: TRBV9
CDR3 length: 15
clone size: once
J gene: TRBJ1-2

CDR3 DNA: TGTGCCTGGAGTGGAAGTCCTACTGGGGCCAACGTCCTGACTTTC
CDR3 protein: CAWSGSPTGANVLTF
D gene: NA
V gene: TRBV30
CDR3 length: 15
clone size: NA
J gene: TRBJ2-6

CDR3 DNA: TGTGCCAGCATCCGCGGCTCGGATGAGCAGTTCTTC
CDR3 protein: CASIRGSDEQFF
D gene: NA
V gene: TRBV2
CDR3 length: 12
clone size: NA
J gene: TRBJ2-1

CDR3 DNA: TGTGCCAGCAGCCAAGGGTCTACAGGGGATCAGCCCCAGCATTTT
CDR3 protein: CASSQGSTGDQPQHF
D gene: TRBD1
V gene: TRBV14
CDR3 length: 15
clone size: NA
J gene: TRBJ1-5

CDR3 DNA: TGTGCCAGCAGCTCGCTTATGGGAGCAGATACGCAGTATTTT
CDR3 protein: CASSSLMGADTQYF
D gene: NA
V gene: TRBV11-1
CDR3 length: 14
clone size: NA
J gene: TRBJ2-3

CDR3 DNA: TGTGCCAGCAGCCCTAAACCTAGTGCAGGGACACGTGGGGCCCTCCACTTT
CDR3 protein: CASSPKPSAGTRGALHF
D gene: NA
V gene: TRBV27
CDR3 length: 17
clone size: NA
J gene: TRBJ1-6

CDR3 DNA: TGTGCCAGCAGCCCTGGACAGGGGCTTAACTATGGCTACACCTTC
CDR3 protein: CASSPGQGLNYGYTF
D gene: TRBD1
V gene: TRBV7-9
CDR3 length: 15
clone size: NA
J gene: TRBJ1-2

CDR3 DNA: TGTGCCAGCAGTTTGGGAGGGAAACGCTATGGCTACACCTTC
CDR3 protein: CASSLGGKRYGYTF
D gene: NA
V gene: TRBV28
CDR3 length: 14
clone size: NA
J gene: TRBJ1-2

CDR3 DNA: TGTGCCAGCAGCTTAGCGAATTCGGGACTAGCAGATACGCAGTATTTT
CDR3 protein: CASSLANSGLADTQYF
D gene: TRBD2
V gene: TRBV7-6
CDR3 length: 16
clone size: NA
J gene: TRBJ2-3

CDR3 DNA: TGTGCCAGCAGCAACCGAGGGACAGGGGCCTACAATGAGCAGTTCTTC
CDR3 protein: CASSNRGTGAYNEQFF
D gene: TRBD1
V gene: TRBV9
CDR3 length: 16
clone size: NA
J gene: TRBJ2-1

CDR3 DNA: TGTGCCAGCAGCTTAACCCTAGCGGGAGCCACCGGGGAGCTGTTTTTT
CDR3 protein: CASSLTLAGATGELFF
D gene: TRBD2
V gene: TRBV7-9
CDR3 length: 16
clone size: NA
J gene: TRBJ2-2

CDR3 DNA: TGTGCCATCAAGAATTACTACAGGGAATCTAACACTGAAGCTTTCTTT
CDR3 protein: CAIKNYYRESNTEAFF
D gene: NA
V gene: TRBV10-3
CDR3 length: 16
clone size: NA
J gene: TRBJ1-1

CDR3 DNA: TGTGCCAGCAGTGGTGAACGTCAGGCAGGCCTAAGGGAGCAGTACTTC
CDR3 protein: CASSGERQAGLREQYF
D gene: NA
V gene: TRBV6-1
CDR3 length: 16
clone size: once
J gene: TRBJ2-7

CDR3 DNA: TGTGCCAGTAGTAACGGGCTAGCGGCCTACAATGAGCAGTTCTTC
CDR3 protein: CASSNGLAAYNEQFF
D gene: TRBD2
V gene: TRBV19
CDR3 length: 15
clone size: NA
J gene: TRBJ2-1

CDR3 DNA: TGTGCCAGCAGTGAAGATGAGGGACAGCTAGATCAGAACTATGGCTACACCTTC
CDR3 protein: CASSEDEGQLDQNYGYTF
D gene: TRBD1
V gene: TRBV6-1
CDR3 length: 18
clone size: NA
J gene: TRBJ1-2

CDR3 DNA: TGTGCCAGCGCCGATGTGGGCGTGAACACTGAAGCTTTCTTT
CDR3 protein: CASADVGVNTEAFF
D gene: NA
V gene: TRBV6-5
CDR3 length: 14
clone size: NA
J gene: TRBJ1-1

CDR3 DNA: TGTGCCAGCAGCGTACAGGGGGCGGGAGATACGCAGTATTTT
CDR3 protein: CASSVQGAGDTQYF
D gene: TRBD1
V gene: TRBV5-5
CDR3 length: 14
clone size: NA
J gene: TRBJ2-3

CDR3 DNA: TGTGCCATCAGGAGCACAGGGTCATCCTACAATGAGCAGTTCTTC
CDR3 protein: CAIRSTGSSYNEQFF
D gene: NA
V gene: TRBV10-3
CDR3 length: 15
clone size: NA
J gene: TRBJ2-1

CDR3 DNA: TGTGCCAGCAGTTTGATCGTGGGAGGGGGGCCCACAGATACGCAGTATTTT
CDR3 protein: CASSLIVGGGPTDTQYF
D gene: NA
V gene: TRBV27
CDR3 length: 17
clone size: NA
J gene: TRBJ2-3

CDR3 DNA: TGCGCCAGCAGCCAAGATCGATGGGGCGGCCAGCCCCAGCATTTT
CDR3 protein: CASSQDRWGGQPQHF
D gene: NA
V gene: TRBV4-3
CDR3 length: 15
clone size: NA
J gene: TRBJ1-5

CDR3 DNA: TGCGCCAGCAGCCGCTGGACTCACAGCTCCTACAATGAGCAGTTCTTC
CDR3 protein: CASSRWTHSSYNEQFF
D gene: NA
V gene: TRBV5-1
CDR3 length: 16
clone size: NA
J gene: TRBJ2-1

CDR3 DNA: TGTGCCAGCAGCTTGGGAACGGGTAGGGCGGGGAACATTCAGTACTTC
CDR3 protein: CASSLGTGRAGNIQYF
D gene: NA
V gene: TRBV5-6
CDR3 length: 16
clone size: NA
J gene: TRBJ2-4

CDR3 DNA: TGTGCCAGCAGCATGACAGACAGCTCCTACGAGCAGTACTTC
CDR3 protein: CASSMTDSSYEQYF
D gene: NA
V gene: TRBV9
CDR3 length: 14
clone size: NA
J gene: TRBJ2-7

CDR3 DNA: TGTGCCAGTAGTAGGGACTTCCGGTACCAAGAGACCCAGTACTTC
CDR3 protein: CASSRDFRYQETQYF
D gene: NA
V gene: TRBV19
CDR3 length: 15
clone size: NA
J gene: TRBJ2-5

CDR3 DNA: TGTGCCAGCAGCTCACTACAGGGGCGGAATGGCTACACCTTC
CDR3 protein: CASSSLQGRNGYTF
D gene: TRBD1
V gene: TRBV11-3
CDR3 length: 14
clone size: NA
J gene: TRBJ1-2

CDR3 DNA: TGTGCCAGCAACGCAGCCGGGACAGGGGTCAGCGAGCAGTACTTC
CDR3 protein: CASNAAGTGVSEQYF
D gene: TRBD1
V gene: TRBV2
CDR3 length: 15
clone size: NA
J gene: TRBJ2-7

CDR3 DNA: TGTGCCAGCAGTTATTCCGGGACAGGGGGGTACGAGCAGTACTTC
CDR3 protein: CASSYSGTGGYEQYF
D gene: TRBD1
V gene: TRBV6-5
CDR3 length: 15
clone size: few
J gene: TRBJ2-7

CDR3 DNA: TGTGCTAGCAGCTTAGTTCAGGGCAATCAGCCCCAGCATTTT
CDR3 protein: CASSLVQGNQPQHF
D gene: NA
V gene: TRBV7-7
CDR3 length: 14
clone size: NA
J gene: TRBJ1-5

CDR3 DNA: TGTGCCAGCAGCTTAGTGGGCCCCATAGCGGACCCACAAGAGACCCAGTACTTC
CDR3 protein: CASSLVGPIADPQETQYF
D gene: NA
V gene: TRBV11-2
CDR3 length: 18
clone size: NA
J gene: TRBJ2-5

CDR3 DNA: TGTGCCAGCAGCGGAGGCCCTAGCGGGAGATACTTC
CDR3 protein: CASSGGPSGRYF
D gene: TRBD2
V gene: TRBV7-8
CDR3 length: 12
clone size: NA
J gene: TRBJ2-7

CDR3 DNA: TGTGCCAGCAGGGCAGGGGTGGGCAATCAGCCCCAGCATTTT
CDR3 protein: CASRAGVGNQPQHF
D gene: NA
V gene: TRBV2
CDR3 length: 14
clone size: NA
J gene: TRBJ1-5

CDR3 DNA: TGTGCCAGCAGTCCGGGGGGCTCGGATGAGCAGTACTTC
CDR3 protein: CASSPGGSDEQYF
D gene: NA
V gene: TRBV4-2
CDR3 length: 13
clone size: NA
J gene: TRBJ2-7

CDR3 DNA: TGTGCCAGCAGCTTGTCACAGGGATTGAACACTGAAGCTTTCTTT
CDR3 protein: CASSLSQGLNTEAFF
D gene: NA
V gene: TRBV5-4
CDR3 length: 15
clone size: NA
J gene: TRBJ1-1

CDR3 DNA: TGTGCCAGCAGCGAGGGAGTTTTGGGGGGCTACACCTTC
CDR3 protein: CASSEGVLGGYTF
D gene: NA
V gene: TRBV5-4
CDR3 length: 13
clone size: NA
J gene: TRBJ1-2

CDR3 DNA: TGTGCCAGCAGCGTATTCGCGGGAGGGGCCGGGGAGCTGTTTTTT
CDR3 protein: CASSVFAGGAGELFF
D gene: TRBD2
V gene: TRBV9
CDR3 length: 15
clone size: NA
J gene: TRBJ2-2

CDR3 DNA: TGTGCCAGCAGTTGCCTCAGCGGGGAGCCCTACAATGAGCAGTTCTTC
CDR3 protein: CASSCLSGEPYNEQFF
D gene: TRBD2
V gene: TRBV6-2/TRBV6-3
CDR3 length: 16
clone size: NA
J gene: TRBJ2-1

CDR3 DNA: TGTGCCAGCAGAACCCAGGTTGATGGATATGGCTACACCTTC
CDR3 protein: CASRTQVDGYGYTF
D gene: NA
V gene: TRBV5-6
CDR3 length: 14
clone size: NA
J gene: TRBJ1-2

CDR3 DNA: TGTGCCAGCAGTGGACGACTAGCGGGAGTCGCTGAGCAGTTCTTC
CDR3 protein: CASSGRLAGVAEQFF
D gene: TRBD2
V gene: TRBV25-1
CDR3 length: 15
clone size: NA
J gene: TRBJ2-1

CDR3 DNA: TGTGCCAGTAGTATCAGGGGGCGAGGAAGCAATCAGCCCCAGCATTTT
CDR3 protein: CASSIRGRGSNQPQHF
D gene: TRBD1
V gene: TRBV19
CDR3 length: 16
clone size: NA
J gene: TRBJ1-5

CDR3 DNA: TGTGCCAGCAGCGACGGGAGGGACGGTGGATGGTTTTGGCCCCAGCATTTT
CDR3 protein: CASSDGRDGGWFWPQHF
D gene: NA
V gene: TRBV7-9
CDR3 length: 17
clone size: NA
J gene: TRBJ1-5

CDR3 DNA: TGCGCCAGCAGCCAAGGGGACAGGGAGGACACTGAAGCTTTCTTT
CDR3 protein: CASSQGDREDTEAFF
D gene: TRBD1
V gene: TRBV4-1
CDR3 length: 15
clone size: NA
J gene: TRBJ1-1

CDR3 DNA: TGTGCCAGCTCCCAAATCCAGGGGCCCTCTGGAAACACCATATATTTT
CDR3 protein: CASSQIQGPSGNTIYF
D gene: NA
V gene: TRBV18
CDR3 length: 16
clone size: NA
J gene: TRBJ1-3

CDR3 DNA: TGTGCCAGCAGTCCTGGTGGGGGGGGCGGATCCTACGAGCAGTACTTC
CDR3 protein: CASSPGGGGGSYEQYF
D gene: NA
V gene: TRBV28
CDR3 length: 16
clone size: NA
J gene: TRBJ2-7

CDR3 DNA: TGTGCCAGCAGCCCCACCCGGGACAGGCACTCGACGCAGTATTTT
CDR3 protein: CASSPTRDRHSTQYF
D gene: TRBD1
V gene: TRBV7-8
CDR3 length: 15
clone size: few
J gene: TRBJ2-3

CDR3 DNA: TGTGCCAGCAGTTCCCCCTCTGCGGACAGGGGAGGGGAGCAGTACTTC
CDR3 protein: CASSSPSADRGGEQYF
D gene: TRBD1
V gene: TRBV28
CDR3 length: 16
clone size: NA
J gene: TRBJ2-7

CDR3 DNA: TGTGCCAGCAGTACGGGACAGGCAACGGGGGAGACCCAGTACTTC
CDR3 protein: CASSTGQATGETQYF
D gene: TRBD1
V gene: TRBV6-2/TRBV6-3
CDR3 length: 15
clone size: many
J gene: TRBJ2-5

CDR3 DNA: TGTGCCAGCAGCTTCTCTACGGCGGCCCAGGGGGAGACCCAGTACTTC
CDR3 protein: CASSFSTAAQGETQYF
D gene: NA
V gene: TRBV7-9
CDR3 length: 16
clone size: NA
J gene: TRBJ2-5

CDR3 DNA: TGTGCCAGCTCACGGGACAGGGGAGGAGATTCACCCCTCCACTTT
CDR3 protein: CASSRDRGGDSPLHF
D gene: TRBD1
V gene: TRBV18
CDR3 length: 15
clone size: NA
J gene: TRBJ1-6

CDR3 DNA: TGTGCCAGTTGGACCCCGGGACAGGGGGGGACTGAAGCTTTCTTT
CDR3 protein: CASWTPGQGGTEAFF
D gene: TRBD1
V gene: TRBV19
CDR3 length: 15
clone size: NA
J gene: TRBJ1-1